The T cell receptor (beta chain) under discussion was sequenced for a study of blood T cell repertoires in COVID-19. Study in general: Some COVID-19 samples were acute and others convalescent; all came from the United States, Italy and Spain. PBMCs, B-cell-depleted T cells, or T cells were the source of the cDNA or gDNA that made up the material.

Germline CDR1 reads MNHEY; CDR2 reads SVGAGI. CDR3 length: 12 amino acids. V was pared by 5 bases and J by 4 bases, with 5 bases between. This clone was seen once. As handled by the study authors: Estimated nucleated cell counts came from reference gene primer amplification. The table came from immunoSEQ multiplex PCR; TCRdb's copy has only in-frame clones and leaves some out. V and J calls and clone size are copied from that table; D and trimming were computed from the DNA. This sample has fewer than 200,000 clones, with around 86% found just once. The sequenced material came from peripheral blood. V usage is TRBV6-5 and J usage is TRBJ2-2; D is unresolved. This TCR derives from a man aged 45-65 years with active or convalescent COVID-19. The CDR3 sequence is CASSKLTGELFF. The DNA of the CDR3 is TGTGCCAGCAGTAAACTCACCGGGGAGCTGTTTTTT.